These 2 T cell receptor beta chains share one sample of origin, sequenced in a study of blood T cell repertoires in COVID-19. TCRdb's copy holds only in-frame clones and misses some; the assay was immunoSEQ multiplex PCR. Here the sample spans 100,000 or so clones, 91% being singletons. Sequencing was performed on peripheral blood. Receptors were obtained from a man between 18 and 35 years old with acute or convalescent COVID-19.

This clone was detected only once. The rearrangement joins TRBV7-6 to TRBJ2-2, with D unclear. The CDR3 is 13 amino acids. The germline V gene encodes CDR1 SGHVS and CDR2 FNYEAQ. V lost 5 bases, J lost 3 bases, and 7 bases lay in between. CDR3 amino acids: CASSRQDTGELFF. CDR3 coding DNA: TGTGCCAGCAGCCGACAAGACACCGGGGAGCTGTTTTTT.

The chain recombines TRBV2 with TRBJ1-5; D is perhaps TRBD1 (5 bases). The CDR3 is 16 residues long. CDR1 and CDR2 (germline): SNHLY, FYNNEI. Trimming took off 3 bases at V and 7 bases at J, with 19 bases between the two ends. CDR3 coding DNA: TGTGCCAGCAGTGAGTTTGATGGTAGGGGCGCGCAGCCCCAGCATTTT. Translation: CASSEFDGRGAQPQHF.